The rows below give T cell receptor beta chains drawn from one sample of a study of shared clonotypes between healthy human individuals. Repertoires were generated with immunoSEQ multiplex PCR, while TCRdb's copy carries only in-frame clones and drops some. The sample consists of over 2 million clones, 90% to 95% of them appearing once. Input material: naive CD4+ T cells sorted from blood. These receptors originate from a man aged 18 to 30 in good health. Each CDR3 is given with its conserved first and last residue. D genes are given only for firm matches. Size values are once, few and many counts, or a class for expanded clones, and some rows have none.

cdr3_length	v_call	d_call	clone_size	j_call	cdr3_nt	cdr3_aa
13	TRBV19	.	.	TRBJ2-7	TGTGCCAGTAGTATTGGTAGTACCTACGAGCAGTACTTC	CASSIGSTYEQYF
12	TRBV7-2	.	.	TRBJ2-5	TGTGCCAGCAGTTCCATTATTGGGACCCAGTACTTC	CASSSIIGTQYF
13	TRBV27	.	.	TRBJ1-5	TGTGCCAGCAGTTATCGTTGGAATCAGCCCCAGCATTTT	CASSYRWNQPQHF
15	TRBV7-2	.	.	TRBJ2-7	TGTGCCAGCAGCCTCGACCCAATAAGCTCCTACGAGCAGTACTTC	CASSLDPISSYEQYF
16	TRBV2	TRBD1	.	TRBJ1-1	TGTGCCAGCACCGAACCCCCGGGACAGGGTAACACTGAAGCTTTCTTT	CASTEPPGQGNTEAFF
19	TRBV4-1	.	.	TRBJ2-6	TGCGCCAGCAGCCAAGATATTCTGGTTGGGCGAGCTGGGGCCAACGTCCTGACTTTC	CASSQDILVGRAGANVLTF
15	TRBV6-1	.	.	TRBJ2-3	TGTGCCAGCAGTGAACTCGACGGTTTTGGGGATACGCAGTATTTT	CASSELDGFGDTQYF
17	TRBV5-8	.	.	TRBJ2-7	TGTGCCAGCAGCTCCTCAGGGAGGCCTACGGGGACCTACGAGCAGTACTTC	CASSSSGRPTGTYEQYF
15	TRBV5-1	TRBD1	.	TRBJ1-2	TGCGCCAGCAGCTATCCACCGGGACAGGAGATTGGCTACACCTTC	CASSYPPGQEIGYTF
18	TRBV11-2	TRBD1	.	TRBJ2-4	TGTGCCAGCAGCCCCCAAACGGACAGGGCTTTAGCCAAAAACATTCAGTACTTC	CASSPQTDRALAKNIQYF
13	TRBV7-7	.	.	TRBJ2-5	TGTGCTAGCAGCAAAAGCAGGGGACAGACCCAGTACTTC	CASSKSRGQTQYF
13	TRBV19	TRBD2	.	TRBJ2-3	TGTGCCAGCCGACTAGCGGGAACAGATACGCAGTATTTT	CASRLAGTDTQYF
15	TRBV28	.	.	TRBJ2-4	TGTGCCAGCAGCCGACAGGATTTGGCCAAAAACATTCAGTACTTC	CASSRQDLAKNIQYF
15	TRBV5-1	.	.	TRBJ1-1	TGCGCCAGCCGGAGAGAGGAGGGATTGAACACTGAAGCTTTCTTT	CASRREEGLNTEAFF
18	TRBV18	.	many	TRBJ1-1	TGTGCCAGCTCCCCCCTTGTGGGAAAGGGAAGTGGATACACTGAAGCTTTCTTT	CASSPLVGKGSGYTEAFF
17	TRBV4-1	.	once	TRBJ2-3	TGCGCCAGCAGCCAAGATAGGGAGCAGTTTAGCACAGATACGCAGTATTTT	CASSQDREQFSTDTQYF
13	TRBV5-4	TRBD1	.	TRBJ2-7	TGTGCCAGCAGCCAGGACAGGGCCCACGAGCAGTACTTC	CASSQDRAHEQYF
14	TRBV2	.	.	TRBJ2-3	TGTGCCAGCAGTGCCGGGTGGGGCACAGATACGCAGTATTTT	CASSAGWGTDTQYF
14	TRBV6-6	.	.	TRBJ2-2	TGTGCCAGCAGTCGGGACACGAACACCGGGGAGCTGTTTTTT	CASSRDTNTGELFF
13	TRBV11-3	.	.	TRBJ1-3	TGTGCCAGCAGCCCACAGAAGGGAAACACCATATATTTT	CASSPQKGNTIYF
15	TRBV6-1	.	.	TRBJ1-1	TGTGCCAGCAGTGTATACAGGGAGAAGAACACTGAAGCTTTCTTT	CASSVYREKNTEAFF
12	TRBV5-1	TRBD2	once	TRBJ2-7	TGCGCCAGCGGGGGAGGGGTCTACGAGCAGTACTTC	CASGGGVYEQYF
16	TRBV7-9	TRBD2	.	TRBJ2-1	TGTGCCAGCAGCATACCGGGACTAGGCCTTCGGGATGAGCAGTTCTTC	CASSIPGLGLRDEQFF
14	TRBV5-1	TRBD1	.	TRBJ2-7	TGCGCCAGCAGCCGGCCGGGACAGCCCTACGAGCAGTACTTC	CASSRPGQPYEQYF
17	TRBV5-1	.	.	TRBJ2-5	TGCGCCAGCAGCTTGGGGAGGTGGCGGGAAACCCAAGAGACCCAGTACTTC	CASSLGRWRETQETQYF
17	TRBV9	.	once	TRBJ1-6	TGTGCCAGCAGCCCCTGGAAGTCGGTCCCCTATAATTCACCCCTCCACTTT	CASSPWKSVPYNSPLHF
15	TRBV5-4	TRBD2	once	TRBJ2-3	TGTGCCAGCAGCTATAGCGGGAGGTACACAGATACGCAGTATTTT	CASSYSGRYTDTQYF
14	TRBV29-1	.	.	TRBJ2-7	TGCAGCGTTGGTAGACTGGGGGGATCCTACGAGCAGTACTTC	CSVGRLGGSYEQYF
11	TRBV10-2	.	.	TRBJ2-1	TGCGCCAGCATGGGGGGCGATGAGCAGTTCTTC	CASMGGDEQFF
15	TRBV6-5	.	.	TRBJ2-1	TGTGCCAGCAGTTTCGGGGGAGGCGGGTACAATGAGCAGTTCTTC	CASSFGGGGYNEQFF
14	TRBV5-1	.	.	TRBJ1-3	TGCGCCAGCAGCTTGGAAGGGATTGGAAACACCATATATTTT	CASSLEGIGNTIYF
12	TRBV5-1	.	.	TRBJ2-1	TGCGCCAGCAGCCCCATCTTAGGAAACCAGTTCTTC	CASSPILGNQFF